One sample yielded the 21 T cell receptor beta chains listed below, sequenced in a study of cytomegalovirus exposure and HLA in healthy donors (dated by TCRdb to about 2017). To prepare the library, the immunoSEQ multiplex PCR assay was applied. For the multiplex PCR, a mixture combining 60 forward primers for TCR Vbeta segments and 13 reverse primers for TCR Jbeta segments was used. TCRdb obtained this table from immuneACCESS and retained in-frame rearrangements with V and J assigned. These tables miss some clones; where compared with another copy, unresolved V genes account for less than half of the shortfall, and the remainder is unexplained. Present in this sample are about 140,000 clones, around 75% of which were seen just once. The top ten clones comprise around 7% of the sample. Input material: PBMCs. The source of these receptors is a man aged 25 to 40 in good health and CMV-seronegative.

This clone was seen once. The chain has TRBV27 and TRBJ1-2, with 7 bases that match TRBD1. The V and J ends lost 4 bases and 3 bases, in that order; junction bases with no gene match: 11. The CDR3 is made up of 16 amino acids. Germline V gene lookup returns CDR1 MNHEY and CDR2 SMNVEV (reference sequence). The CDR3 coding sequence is TGTGCCAGCAGTTATAGGCCCGGGGACAGATACTATGGCTACACCTTC. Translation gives CASSYRPGDRYYGYTF.

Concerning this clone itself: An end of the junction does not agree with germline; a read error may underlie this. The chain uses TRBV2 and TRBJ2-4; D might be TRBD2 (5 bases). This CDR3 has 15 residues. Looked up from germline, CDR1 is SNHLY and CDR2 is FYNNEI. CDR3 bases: TGTGCCAGCAGTGAAGTCAGCCTAGCCAAAAACAGTCAGTACTTC. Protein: CASSEVSLAKNSQYF.

CDR3 in DNA: TGTGCCAGCTCTCCGGGAGGGACAGACTATGGCTACACCTTC. Protein product: CASSPGGTDYGYTF. The rearrangement uses TRBV19 and TRBJ1-2, with TRBD1 matching 7 bases. This CDR3 spans 14 amino acids. Germline V gene data show CDR1 as LNHDA and CDR2 as SQIVND (reference sequence). Trimming at V came to 9 bases and at J to 3 bases, leaving 10 bases not matched to a gene.

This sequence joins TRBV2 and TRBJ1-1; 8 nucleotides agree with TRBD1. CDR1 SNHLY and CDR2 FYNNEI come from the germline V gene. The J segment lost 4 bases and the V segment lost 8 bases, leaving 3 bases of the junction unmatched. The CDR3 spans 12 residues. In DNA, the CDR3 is TGTGCCAGCCAGACAGGGGTCACTGAAGCTTTCTTT. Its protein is CASQTGVTEAFF.

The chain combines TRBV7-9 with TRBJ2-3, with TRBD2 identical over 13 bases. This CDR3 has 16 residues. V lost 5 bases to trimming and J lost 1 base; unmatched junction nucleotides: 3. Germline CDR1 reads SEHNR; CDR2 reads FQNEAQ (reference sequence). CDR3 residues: CASSVGTSGGTDTQYF. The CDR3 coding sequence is TGTGCCAGCAGCGTGGGGACTAGCGGGGGCACAGATACGCAGTATTTT. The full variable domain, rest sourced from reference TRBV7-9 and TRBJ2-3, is DTGVSQNPRHKITKRGQNVTFRCDPISEHNRLYWYRQTLGQGPEFLTYFQNEAQLEKSRLLSDRFSAERPKGSFSTLEIQRTEQGDSAMYLCASSVGTSGGTDTQYFGPGTRLTVL.

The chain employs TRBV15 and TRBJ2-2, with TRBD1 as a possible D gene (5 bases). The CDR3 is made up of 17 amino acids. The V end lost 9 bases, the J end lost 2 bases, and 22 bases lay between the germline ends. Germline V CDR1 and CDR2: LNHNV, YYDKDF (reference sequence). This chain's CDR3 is CATRYLPAGANTGELFF. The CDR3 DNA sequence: TGTGCCACTCGATACCTTCCGGCTGGGGCCAACACCGGGGAGCTGTTTTTT.

CDR3 nucleotides: TGTGCCAGCAGCCAAGACTTGGCTTCGGCGGGATCGTGGCACTATGGCTACACCTTC. Its translation: CASSQDLASAGSWHYGYTF. V is TRBV14 and J is TRBJ1-2; D gene uncertain. Trimming stripped 0 bases from V and 3 bases from J, with 23 bases between. The germline CDR1 and CDR2 sequences are SGHDN and FVKESK. The length of the CDR3 is 19 residues.

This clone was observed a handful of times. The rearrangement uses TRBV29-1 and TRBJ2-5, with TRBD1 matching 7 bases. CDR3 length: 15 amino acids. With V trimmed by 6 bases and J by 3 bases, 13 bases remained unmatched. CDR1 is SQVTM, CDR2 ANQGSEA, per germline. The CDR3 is CSVEGPDRAKETQYF. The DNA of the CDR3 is TGCAGCGTAGAGGGGCCTGACAGGGCCAAAGAGACCCAGTACTTC.

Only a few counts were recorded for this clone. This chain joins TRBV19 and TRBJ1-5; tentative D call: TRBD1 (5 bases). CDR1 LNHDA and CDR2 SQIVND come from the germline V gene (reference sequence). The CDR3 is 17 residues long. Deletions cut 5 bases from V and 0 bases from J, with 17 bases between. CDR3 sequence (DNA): TGTGCCAGTAGTTCATGGGGCAGGCCTAATAGCAATCAGCCCCAGCATTTT. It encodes CASSSWGRPNSNQPQHF.

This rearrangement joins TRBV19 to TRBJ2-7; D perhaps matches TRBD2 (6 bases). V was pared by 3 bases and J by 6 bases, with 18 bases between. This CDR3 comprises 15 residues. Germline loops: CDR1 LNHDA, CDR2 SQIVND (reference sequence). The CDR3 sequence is CASSITGDGGAEQYF. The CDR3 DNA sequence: TGTGCCAGTAGTATCACCGGGGACGGGGGAGCCGAGCAGTACTTC.

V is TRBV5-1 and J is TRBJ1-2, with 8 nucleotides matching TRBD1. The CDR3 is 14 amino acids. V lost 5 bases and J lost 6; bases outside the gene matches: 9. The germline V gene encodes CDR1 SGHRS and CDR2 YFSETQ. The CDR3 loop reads CASSGVSGGDGYTF. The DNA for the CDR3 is TGCGCCAGCAGTGGGGTTTCAGGGGGCGATGGCTACACCTTC. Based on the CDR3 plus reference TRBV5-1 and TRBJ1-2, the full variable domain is KAGVTQTPRYLIKTRGQQVTLSCSPISGHRSVSWYQQTPGQGLQFLFEYFSETQRNKGNFPGRFSGRQFSNSRSEMNVSTLELGDSALYLCASSGVSGGDGYTFGSGTRLTVV.

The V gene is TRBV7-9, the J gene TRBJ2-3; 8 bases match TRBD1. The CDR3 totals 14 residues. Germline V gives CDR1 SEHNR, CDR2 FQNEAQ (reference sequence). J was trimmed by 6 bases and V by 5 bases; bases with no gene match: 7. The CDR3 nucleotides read TGTGCCAGCAGCACCCAGGGGGCGGGGGATACGCAGTATTTT. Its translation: CASSTQGAGDTQYF.

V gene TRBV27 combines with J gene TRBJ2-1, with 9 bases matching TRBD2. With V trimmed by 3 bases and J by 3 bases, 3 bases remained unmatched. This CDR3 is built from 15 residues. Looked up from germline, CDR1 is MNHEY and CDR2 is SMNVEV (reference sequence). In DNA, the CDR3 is TGTGCCAGCAGTTTTAGCGGGAGCATCTACAATGAGCAGTTCTTC. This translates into CASSFSGSIYNEQFF.

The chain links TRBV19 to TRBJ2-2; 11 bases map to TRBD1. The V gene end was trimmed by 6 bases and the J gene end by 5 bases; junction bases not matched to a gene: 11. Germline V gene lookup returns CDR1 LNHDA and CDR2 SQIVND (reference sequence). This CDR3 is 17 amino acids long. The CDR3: CASSLDRGLGVTGELFF. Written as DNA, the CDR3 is TGTGCCAGTAGCCTGGACAGGGGGCTGGGGGTGACCGGGGAGCTGTTTTTT.

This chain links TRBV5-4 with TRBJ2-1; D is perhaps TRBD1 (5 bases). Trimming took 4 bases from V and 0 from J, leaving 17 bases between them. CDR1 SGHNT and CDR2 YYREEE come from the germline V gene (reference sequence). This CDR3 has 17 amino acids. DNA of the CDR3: TGTGCCAGCAGCCCACCTCGCACCAGGGACTCCTACAATGAGCAGTTCTTC. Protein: CASSPPRTRDSYNEQFF. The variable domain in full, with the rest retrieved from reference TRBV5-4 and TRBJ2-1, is ETGVTQSPTHLIKTRGQQVTLRCSSQSGHNTVSWYQQALGQGPQFIFQYYREEENGRGNFPPRFSGLQFPNYSSELNVNALELDDSALYLCASSPPRTRDSYNEQFFGPGTRLTVL.

The CDR3 region is CASSLALAKNIQYF. CDR3 DNA sequence: TGTGCCAGCAGCTTGGCTCTAGCCAAAAACATTCAGTACTTC. The V call is TRBV5-6, the J call TRBJ2-4; D not resolved. The CDR3 has 14 amino acids. CDR1 SGHDT and CDR2 YYEEEE come from the germline V gene. Trimming cost V 0 bases and J 0 bases, with 4 bases left between them. The full variable domain, completed using reference TRBV5-6 and TRBJ2-4, is DAGVTQSPTHLIKTRGQQVTLRCSPKSGHDTVSWYQQALGQGPQFIFQYYEEEERQRGNFPDRFSGHQFPNYSSELNVNALLLGDSALYLCASSLALAKNIQYFGAGTRLSVL.

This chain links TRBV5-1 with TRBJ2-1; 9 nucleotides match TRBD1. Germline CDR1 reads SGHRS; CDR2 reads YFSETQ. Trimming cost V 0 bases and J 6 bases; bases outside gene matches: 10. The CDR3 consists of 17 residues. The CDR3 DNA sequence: TGCGCCAGCAGCTTGGCCCTCACAGGGGGCTTGGTCAATGAGCAGTTCTTC. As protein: CASSLALTGGLVNEQFF.

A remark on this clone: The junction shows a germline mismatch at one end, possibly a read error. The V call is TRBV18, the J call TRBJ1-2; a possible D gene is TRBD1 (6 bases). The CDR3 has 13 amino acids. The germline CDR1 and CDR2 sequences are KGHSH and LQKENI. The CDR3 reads CASSPTGAEWLPF. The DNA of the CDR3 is TGTGCCAGCTCACCGACAGGTGCGGAATGGCTCCCCTTC.

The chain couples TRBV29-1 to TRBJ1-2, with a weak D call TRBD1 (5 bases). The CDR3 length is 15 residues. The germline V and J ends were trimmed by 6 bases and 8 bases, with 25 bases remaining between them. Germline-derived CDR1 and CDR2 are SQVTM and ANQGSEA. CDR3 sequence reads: CSVGKDRFDNPGYTF. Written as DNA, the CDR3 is TGCAGCGTAGGGAAAGACAGATTCGATAACCCCGGCTACACCTTC.

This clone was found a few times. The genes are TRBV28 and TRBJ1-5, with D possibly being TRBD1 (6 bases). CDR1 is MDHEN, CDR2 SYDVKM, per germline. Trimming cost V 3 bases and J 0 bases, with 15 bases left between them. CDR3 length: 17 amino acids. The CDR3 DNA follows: TGTGCCAGCAGTTTCCCAGACCGGACAGCTAGCAATCAGCCCCAGCATTTT. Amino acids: CASSFPDRTASNQPQHF.

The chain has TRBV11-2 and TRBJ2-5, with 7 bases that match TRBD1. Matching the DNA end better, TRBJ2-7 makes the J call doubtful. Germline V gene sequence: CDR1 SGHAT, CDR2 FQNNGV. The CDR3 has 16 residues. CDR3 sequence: CASSLVGAAGGYEQYF. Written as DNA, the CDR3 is TGTGCCAGCAGCTTAGTGGGGGCGGCAGGGGGTTACGAGCAGTACTTC.